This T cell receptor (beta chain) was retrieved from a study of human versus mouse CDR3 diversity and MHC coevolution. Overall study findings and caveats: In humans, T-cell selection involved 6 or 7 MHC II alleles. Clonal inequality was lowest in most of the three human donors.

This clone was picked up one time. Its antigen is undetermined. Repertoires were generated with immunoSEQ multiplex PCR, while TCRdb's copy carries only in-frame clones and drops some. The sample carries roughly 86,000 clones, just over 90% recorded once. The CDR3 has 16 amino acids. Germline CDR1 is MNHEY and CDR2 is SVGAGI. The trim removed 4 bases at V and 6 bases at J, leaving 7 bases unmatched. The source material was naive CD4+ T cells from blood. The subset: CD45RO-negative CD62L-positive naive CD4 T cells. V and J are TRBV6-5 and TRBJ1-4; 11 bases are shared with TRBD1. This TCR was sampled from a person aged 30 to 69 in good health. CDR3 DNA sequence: TGTGCCAGCAGTTCTTTTACGGGACAGGGGGATGAAAAACTGTTTTTT. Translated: CASSSFTGQGDEKLFF.